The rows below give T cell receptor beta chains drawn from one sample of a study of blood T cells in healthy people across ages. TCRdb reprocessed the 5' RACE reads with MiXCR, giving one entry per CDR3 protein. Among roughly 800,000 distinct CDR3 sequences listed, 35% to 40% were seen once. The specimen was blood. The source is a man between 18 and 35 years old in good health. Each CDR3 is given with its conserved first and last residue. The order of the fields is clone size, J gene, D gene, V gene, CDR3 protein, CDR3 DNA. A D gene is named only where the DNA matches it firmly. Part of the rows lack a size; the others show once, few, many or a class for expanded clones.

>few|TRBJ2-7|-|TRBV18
CASSSTQRDNYEQYF
TGTGCCAGCTCATCTACACAGCGGGACAACTACGAGCAGTACTTC
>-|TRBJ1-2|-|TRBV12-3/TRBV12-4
CASSLVGPYGYTF
TGTGCCAGCAGTTTGGTGGGTCCCTATGGCTACACCTTC
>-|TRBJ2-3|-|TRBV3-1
CASSQVSSTDTQYF
TGTGCCAGCAGCCAAGTTTCTAGCACAGATACGCAGTATTTT
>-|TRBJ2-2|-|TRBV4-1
CASSQGGLGADTGELFF
TGCGCCAGCAGCCAAGGAGGCCTAGGGGCGGACACCGGGGAGCTGTTTTTT
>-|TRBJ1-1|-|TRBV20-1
CSARSRGSPLNTEAFF
TGCAGTGCTAGGTCTCGGGGCAGCCCTCTGAACACTGAAGCTTTCTTT
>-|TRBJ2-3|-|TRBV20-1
CSAREAPVSTDTQYF
TGCAGTGCTAGGGAGGCCCCGGTCTCCACAGATACGCAGTATTTT
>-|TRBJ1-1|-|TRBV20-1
CSARGRENTEAFF
TGCAGTGCTAGAGGCCGGGAAAACACTGAAGCTTTCTTT
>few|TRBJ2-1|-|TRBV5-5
CASSLSLGTRVVGEQFF
TGTGCCAGCAGCTTGTCTCTCGGGACAAGGGTCGTTGGCGAGCAGTTCTTC
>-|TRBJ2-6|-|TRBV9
CASSVDLGGANVLTF
TGTGCCAGCAGCGTTGACCTAGGTGGGGCCAACGTCCTGACTTTC
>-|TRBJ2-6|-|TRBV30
CAWRGYSGANVLTF
TGTGCCTGGAGGGGTTACTCTGGGGCCAACGTCCTGACTTTC
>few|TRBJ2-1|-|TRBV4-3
CASSQVVGDQTSNEQFF
TGCGCCAGCAGCCAAGTCGTGGGGGATCAGACCTCCAATGAGCAGTTCTTC
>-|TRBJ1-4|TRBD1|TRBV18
CASSPRRTGDEKLFF
TGTGCCAGCTCACCACGGAGGACAGGGGATGAAAAACTGTTTTTT
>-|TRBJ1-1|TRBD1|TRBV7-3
CASKFWTGARVTYTEAFF
TGTGCCAGCAAGTTCTGGACAGGGGCGCGGGTCACCTACACTGAAGCTTTCTTT
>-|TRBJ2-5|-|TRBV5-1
CASSVEVQETQYF
TGCGCCAGCAGCGTGGAAGTCCAAGAGACCCAGTACTTC
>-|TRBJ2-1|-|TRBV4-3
CASNQAAGTYNEQFF
TGCGCCAGCAACCAAGCCGCAGGGACATACAATGAGCAGTTCTTC
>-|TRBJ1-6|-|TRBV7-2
CASSSGPPPGTVNSPLHF
TGTGCCAGCAGCTCCGGACCCCCTCCCGGGACGGTTAATTCACCCCTCCACTTT
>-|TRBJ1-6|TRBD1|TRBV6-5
CASSIEGQGGSPPHF
TGTGCCAGCAGTATCGAGGGACAGGGAGGGTCACCCCCCCACTTT
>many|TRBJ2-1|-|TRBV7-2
CASSFSQGRNEQFF
TGTGCCAGCAGCTTCAGTCAGGGTAGGAATGAGCAGTTCTTC
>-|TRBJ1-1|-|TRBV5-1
CASSENPNTEAFF
TGCGCCAGCAGCGAGAACCCGAACACTGAAGCTTTCTTT
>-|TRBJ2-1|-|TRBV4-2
CASSPAASYEQFF
TGTGCCAGCAGCCCGGCGGCCTCCTACGAGCAGTTCTTC
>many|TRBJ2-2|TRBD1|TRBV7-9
CASSMRQGITTGELFF
TGTGCCAGCAGCATGAGACAGGGGATTACGACCGGGGAGCTGTTTTTT
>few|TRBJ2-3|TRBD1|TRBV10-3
CTISTTGNTQYF
TGTACCATCAGTACGACAGGGAATACGCAGTATTTT
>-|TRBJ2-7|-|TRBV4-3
CASSQSLGSYEQYF
TGCGCCAGCAGCCAAAGCCTGGGTTCCTACGAGCAGTACTTC
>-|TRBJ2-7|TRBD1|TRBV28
CANSSGQGYEQYF
TGTGCCAACAGTTCCGGACAGGGCTACGAGCAGTACTTC
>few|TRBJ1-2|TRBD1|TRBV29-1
CSHGKMTGVDGYTF
TGCAGCCACGGAAAAATGACAGGGGTAGATGGCTACACCTTC
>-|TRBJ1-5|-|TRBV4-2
CASSQEHQGVSQPQHF
TGTGCCAGCAGCCAAGAGCACCAGGGCGTGAGTCAGCCCCAGCATTTT
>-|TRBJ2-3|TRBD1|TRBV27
CASSLRTGWTQYF
TGTGCCAGCAGTTTACGGACAGGTTGGACGCAGTATTTT
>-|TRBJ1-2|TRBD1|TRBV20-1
CSAPPMDRGYGYTF
TGCAGTGCTCCCCCGATGGACAGGGGTTATGGCTACACCTTC
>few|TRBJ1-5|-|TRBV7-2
CASSLVRQNQPQHF
TGTGCCAGCAGCTTAGTAAGGCAGAATCAGCCCCAGCATTTT